The 15 T cell receptor beta chains given below trace back to one sample, sequenced in a study of blood T cell repertoires in COVID-19. TCRdb keeps only in-frame clones here, not all; method: immunoSEQ multiplex PCR. The table shows tens of thousands of clones, with about 86% occurring only once. Material for sequencing was peripheral blood. These receptors came from a human donor in a cohort sampled during active COVID-19.

The rearrangement uses TRBV3-1 (or the pseudogene TRBV3-2) and TRBJ2-7; weak D call: TRBD2 (5 bases). This CDR3 is built from 14 residues. V was cut by 0 bases and J by 1 base, with 7 bases left in between. Germline lookup yields CDR1 LGHDT and CDR2 YNNKEL (reference sequence). This chain's CDR3 is CASSQEGRSYEQYV. CDR3 DNA: TGTGCCAGCAGCCAAGAGGGGAGATCCTACGAGCAGTACGTC.

This chain joins TRBV19 and TRBJ1-5; D may be TRBD1 (5 bases). The CDR3 length is 15 residues. V lost 0 bases and J lost 5, with 11 bases in between. Germline CDR1 reads LNHDA; CDR2 reads SQIVND (reference sequence). The CDR3 coding sequence is TGTGCCAGTAGTATAGACGGGCAGGGTCATCAGCCCCAGCATTTT. This translates into CASSIDGQGHQPQHF.

Concerning this clone itself: The junction does not match germline at one end; this may be a read error. The J gene is TRBJ1-6, the V gene TRBV7-2; no firm D call. CDR1 and CDR2 from the germline V gene are SGHTA and FQGNSA. The CDR3 extends over 15 amino acids. CDR3 bases: TGTGCCAGCGGCTTATCCGCGGGCAAGGATTCACCCCTCCACTTT. Translating gives CASGLSAGKDSPLHF.

The V and J genes are TRBV19 and TRBJ1-6; D remains ambiguous. Trimming stripped 1 base from V and 8 bases from J, with 9 bases between. CDR3 length: 14 amino acids. Germline assignment: CDR1 LNHDA and CDR2 SQIVND (reference sequence). The CDR3 sequence is CASSIAGYDSPLHF. In DNA, the CDR3 is TGTGCCAGTAGTATAGCAGGCTACGATTCACCCCTCCACTTT.

The chain is built from TRBV3-1 (or the pseudogene TRBV3-2) and TRBJ1-2, with TRBD1 matching 7 bases. In germline, CDR1 is LGHDT, CDR2 YNNKEL (reference sequence). The junction had 15 bases not matched to a gene; V was cut back by 8 bases and J by 3 bases. The CDR3 spans 16 residues. The CDR3 nucleotides are TGTGCCAGCTTTGGTTCGAGGGGGCGACCAGACTATGGCTACACCTTC. It translates to CASFGSRGRPDYGYTF.

The chain has TRBV10-3 and TRBJ1-3; D remains unclear. V was cut by 2 bases and J by 0 bases, with 11 bases left in between. This CDR3 has 16 residues. Germline V lookup: CDR1 ENHRY, CDR2 SYGVKD. This CDR3 is CAISEVGEFSGNTIYF. The DNA of the CDR3 is TGTGCCATCAGTGAGGTCGGGGAGTTCTCTGGAAACACCATATATTTT.

This clone was found once. The V call is TRBV5-1, the J call TRBJ2-3; D is unclear. Looked up from germline, CDR1 is SGHRS and CDR2 is YFSETQ. Trimming took 0 bases from V and 0 from J, leaving 5 bases between them. This CDR3 comprises 14 residues. CDR3 loop: CASSLARSTDTQYF. As DNA, the CDR3 is TGCGCCAGCAGCTTGGCCCGTAGCACAGATACGCAGTATTTT.

The CDR3 nucleotides are TGTGCCAGCAGCTTCGCCCGAGACCAAGAGACCCAGTACTTC. Translated: CASSFARDQETQYF. V and J are TRBV7-2 and TRBJ2-5, with D uncertain. The CDR3 covers 14 residues. Germline loops: CDR1 SGHTA, CDR2 FQGNSA. V lost 3 bases, J lost 0 bases, and 8 bases lay in between.

This clone was seen only once. The chain uses TRBV7-8 and TRBJ1-5, with a tentative D call TRBD1 (5 bases). The ends were cut back, 5 bases at V and 6 bases at J, with 14 bases in the middle. Germline lookup yields CDR1 SGHVS and CDR2 FQNEAQ. The CDR3 covers 14 residues. The CDR3 region has the DNA TGTGCCAGCAGCCCAGACAGTACGAGTCAGCCCCAGCATTTT. Translated, it gives CASSPDSTSQPQHF.

The count of this clone is one. V usage is TRBV4-1 and J usage is TRBJ1-4; D possibly corresponds to TRBD1 (5 bases). V gave up 1 base and J gave up 5 bases, with 14 bases separating them. The V gene's germline CDR1 is MGHRA and CDR2 YSYEKL. The CDR3 spans 16 residues. CDR3 nucleotide sequence: TGCGCCAGCAGCCAAGCCATGGGGACTGCGAATGAAAAACTGTTTTTT. The encoded protein is CASSQAMGTANEKLFF.

The genes are TRBV28 and TRBJ1-3; D is unclear. V was cut by 2 bases and J by 4 bases, with 9 bases left in between. CDR1 and CDR2 from the germline V gene are MDHEN and SYDVKM. CDR3 length equals 14 residues. CDR3 loop: CASSLPEFGNTIYF. In DNA, the CDR3 is TGTGCCAGCAGTTTACCAGAATTCGGAAACACCATATATTTT.

This chain joins TRBV7-6 and TRBJ2-7, with 7 nucleotides matching TRBD1. The CDR3 has 12 amino acids. With 2 bases clipped from V and 5 bases from J, the junction kept 0 bases outside the gene matches. The germline gives CDR1 SGHVS, CDR2 FNYEAQ. DNA for the CDR3: TGTGCCAGCAGCTTAACAGGGGACGAGCAGTACTTC. It specifies CASSLTGDEQYF.

This clone was observed once. This chain joins TRBV11-2 and TRBJ2-2; 7 nucleotides align to TRBD1. After removal of 5 bases from V and 3 bases from J, the junction contained 3 bases not matched to a gene. The CDR3 consists of 14 residues. The germline gives CDR1 SGHAT, CDR2 FQNNGV. The CDR3 DNA follows: TGTGCCAGCAGCCGGGACAGATACACCGGGGAGCTGTTTTTT. Amino acids: CASSRDRYTGELFF.

The chain is built from TRBV5-1 and TRBJ2-5; 11 bases are shared with TRBD2. Germline CDR1 and CDR2: SGHRS and YFSETQ. The CDR3 sequence is 16 residues long. Trimming at V came to 0 bases and at J to 5 bases, leaving 6 bases not matched to a gene. The CDR3 DNA reads TGCGCCAGCAGCTTGGGAACTAGCGGGGGCGGTGAGACCCAGTACTTC. Translated: CASSLGTSGGGETQYF. Full variable domain (outside the CDR3, taken from reference TRBV5-1 and TRBJ2-5): KAGVTQTPRYLIKTRGQQVTLSCSPISGHRSVSWYQQTPGQGLQFLFEYFSETQRNKGNFPGRFSGRQFSNSRSEMNVSTLELGDSALYLCASSLGTSGGGETQYFGPGTRLLVL.

The V and J genes are TRBV21-1 and TRBJ1-2; the D call of TRBD1 is as the table states it, not checked on the DNA. TRBV21-1 is labeled a pseudogene. The CDR3 is 14 residues long. CDR3: CASTRTGGLAGYTF. DNA of the CDR3: TGTGCCAGCACCAGGACAGGGGGCCTGGCGGGCTACACCTTC.